This T cell receptor beta chain was sequenced in a study of OX40 agonist ivuxolimab in advanced cancers. Trimming took 0 bases from V and 4 from J; bases not matched to a gene: 4. Per germline, CDR1 GTSNPN and CDR2 SVGIG (reference sequence). This CDR3 comprises 14 residues. Profiling relied on immunoSEQ multiplex PCR, and the TCRdb table lists in-frame clones only, not all of them. Of approximately 65,000 clones in the sample, 82% are singletons; the top ten hold 9.5% to 13%. This receptor was obtained from an adult with an advanced solid tumor such as melanoma, head and neck, liver or kidney cancer. The chain employs TRBV30 and TRBJ2-7, with TRBD1 matching over 9 bases. Source: CD4+ or CD8+ T cells sorted from blood, taken in a trial of the OX40 agonist ivuxolimab. This CDR3 reads CAWSVTGGQYEQYF. CDR3 nucleotide sequence: TGTGCCTGGAGTGTCACAGGGGGCCAGTACGAGCAGTACTTC.